These T cell receptor beta chains were read from a single sample in a study of T cells in localized non-small cell lung cancer. Profiled with immunoSEQ multiplex PCR; TCRdb holds only in-frame clones, not every one. The sample records 25,000 to 30,000 clones, about 81% being singletons. The sequencing used peripheral blood, collected before any cancer treatment. Receptor source: a woman between 40 and 69 years old with stage I lung adenocarcinoma. CDR3s leave out the opening cysteine and the closing phenylalanine or tryptophan.

V gene: TRBV19; CDR3 length: 12; J gene: TRBJ1-1; CDR3 protein: ASSIMATNTEAF
V gene: TRBV6-1; CDR3 length: 13; J gene: TRBJ2-2; CDR3 protein: ASSEGHTNTGELF
V gene: TRBV19; CDR3 length: 14; J gene: TRBJ2-7; CDR3 protein: ATQTWSGQGAREQY
V gene: TRBV10-2; CDR3 length: 12; J gene: TRBJ1-1; CDR3 protein: ASSDAGPNTEAF
V gene: TRBV4-3; CDR3 length: 15; J gene: TRBJ1-1; CDR3 protein: ASSPGEGQPMNTEAF
V gene: TRBV19; CDR3 length: 13; J gene: TRBJ1-1; CDR3 protein: ASSSTGIKDTEAF
V gene: TRBV5-6; CDR3 length: 13; J gene: TRBJ1-6; CDR3 protein: ASSVMGQGNSPLH
V gene: TRBV19; CDR3 length: 13; J gene: TRBJ1-2; CDR3 protein: ASSSTTGVNYGYT
V gene: TRBV10-3; CDR3 length: 12; J gene: TRBJ1-2; CDR3 protein: AISESGARYGYT
V gene: TRBV9; CDR3 length: 12; J gene: TRBJ2-7; CDR3 protein: ASSVSRTSYEQY
V gene: TRBV6-5; CDR3 length: 14; J gene: TRBJ1-6; CDR3 protein: ASSYSRGSVNSPLH
V gene: TRBV18; CDR3 length: 12; J gene: TRBJ1-1; CDR3 protein: ASSLQGMNTEAF
V gene: TRBV5-4; CDR3 length: 12; J gene: TRBJ1-2; CDR3 protein: ASSADRDPSGYT
V gene: TRBV10-3; CDR3 length: 12; J gene: TRBJ1-2; CDR3 protein: AISPKGEEGGYT
V gene: TRBV27; CDR3 length: 16; J gene: TRBJ2-3; CDR3 protein: ASTLGGGGAVKTDTQY
V gene: TRBV5-8; CDR3 length: 13; J gene: TRBJ1-4; CDR3 protein: ASSPSPATNEKLF
V gene: TRBV4-1; CDR3 length: 11; J gene: TRBJ2-3; CDR3 protein: ASSHISTDTQY
V gene: TRBV21-1; CDR3 length: 9; J gene: TRBJ2-7; CDR3 protein: ASSKRTGQY
V gene: TRBV19; CDR3 length: 11; J gene: TRBJ1-1; CDR3 protein: ASSRDRGTEAF
V gene: TRBV4-3; CDR3 length: 11; J gene: TRBJ2-3; CDR3 protein: ASSLSMGDTQY
V gene: TRBV19; CDR3 length: 12; J gene: TRBJ2-2; CDR3 protein: ASSEQDLTGELF
V gene: TRBV19; CDR3 length: 12; J gene: TRBJ1-3; CDR3 protein: ASSLGTTGNTIY
V gene: TRBV4-1; CDR3 length: 11; J gene: TRBJ2-5; CDR3 protein: ASSLTAVETQY
V gene: TRBV5-6; CDR3 length: 13; J gene: TRBJ1-5; CDR3 protein: ASSYYRGANQPQH
V gene: TRBV5-4; CDR3 length: 14; J gene: TRBJ2-5; CDR3 protein: ASSPGASPPRETQY
V gene: TRBV29-1; CDR3 length: 11; J gene: TRBJ1-5; CDR3 protein: SVNGGTDQPQH
V gene: TRBV5-6; CDR3 length: 14; J gene: TRBJ1-2; CDR3 protein: ASSPLPGQGAYGYT
V gene: TRBV5-6; CDR3 length: 12; J gene: TRBJ2-3; CDR3 protein: ATRTAQSTDTQY
V gene: TRBV19; CDR3 length: 11; J gene: TRBJ1-2; CDR3 protein: ASSKQGNYGYT